This is a list of T cell receptor beta chains from one sample in a study of T cells in Graves' hyperthyroidism and ophthalmopathy. Via MiXCR, TCRdb re-called the multiplex PCR reads, giving one row per CDR3 protein. The sample lists about 610,000 distinct CDR3 sequences, approximately 14% occurring once. Sequencing was performed on blood. These receptors all stem from a woman aged 35 to 49 with Graves' ophthalmopathy. CDR3s include the opening cysteine and the closing phenylalanine or tryptophan. Clone sizes are given selectively: once, few, many, or a class where the clone is expanded.

clone size	J gene	V gene	CDR3 protein
NA	TRBJ2-7	TRBV7-9	CASSLVERPAREQYF
NA	TRBJ2-7	TRBV28	CASHTGASSSYEQYF
many	TRBJ1-2	TRBV6-1	CASSDPLTGEGYTF
few	TRBJ1-6	TRBV28	CASSFKPWGNSYNSPLHF
many	TRBJ1-1	TRBV2	CASSDRTGDTEAFF
many	TRBJ1-2	TRBV27	CASSLTRSNYGYTF
many	TRBJ2-7	TRBV27	CASRPAGTDYEQYF
many	TRBJ1-1	TRBV6-5	CASSYSDRLLTEAFF
many	TRBJ2-7	TRBV7-8	CASSLAQSGGSYEQYF
many	TRBJ2-5	TRBV5-5	CASSERVAETQYF
many	TRBJ1-1	TRBV9	CASSVVEGHTEAFF
few	TRBJ2-5	TRBV6-1	CASRPRGPEETQYF
NA	TRBJ2-7	TRBV6-5	CASSYGTGSTYEQYF
few	TRBJ2-7	TRBV4-1	CASSQELAGTYEQYF
many	TRBJ1-1	TRBV2	CASSEPSGAEAFF
NA	TRBJ1-3	TRBV7-1	CASSSFIGVGDPSSGNTIYF
few	TRBJ2-5	TRBV5-1	CASSRTSGSGETQYF
many	TRBJ2-5	TRBV6-1	CASSATSGTPETQYF
NA	TRBJ2-4	TRBV19	CASSFTGTSGTLAKNIQYF
NA	TRBJ2-5	TRBV13	CASSWRLAGLETQYF
many	TRBJ1-1	TRBV28	CASSPGQGGPTEAFF
many	TRBJ1-1	TRBV29-1	CSVSWGAEAFF
many	TRBJ1-2	TRBV28	CASSLKGFGYTF
few	TRBJ1-1	TRBV2	CASSPLRAGGEAFF
few	TRBJ1-6	TRBV20-1	CSASPPRASNSPLHF
NA	TRBJ2-2	TRBV6-2/TRBV6-3	CASSYEASGSTGELFF
few	TRBJ1-2	TRBV6-1	CASGTLGGGYTF
NA	TRBJ2-4	TRBV30	CAWSTPTGILTKNIQYF
many	TRBJ2-5	TRBV25-1	CASSDGVWGQETQYF
NA	TRBJ2-7	TRBV28	CASSSPKEGYHRETVYF
NA	TRBJ2-5	TRBV12-3/TRBV12-4	CASSELSQETQYF
many	TRBJ2-7	TRBV28	CASSLSTGLDLEQYF
many	TRBJ1-1	TRBV12-3/TRBV12-4	CASSLAREGTEAFF
many	TRBJ1-1	TRBV19	CASSPVGTLNTEAFF
many	TRBJ2-7	TRBV7-2	CASSLAGSSNYEQYF
NA	TRBJ1-1	TRBV4-3	CASSQRSGALNTEAFF
few	TRBJ2-5	TRBV11-2	CASSFPGVGQTQYF
NA	TRBJ1-2	TRBV6-2/TRBV6-3	CASSYRDRGGYTF
NA	TRBJ1-2	TRBV14	CASSRRMMGIEGYTF
many	TRBJ2-7	TRBV27	CASSLGGQGNYEQYF
many	TRBJ2-7	TRBV28	CASTLPGPYEQYF
many	TRBJ2-5	TRBV28	CAASTGVAGKETQYF
many	TRBJ2-7	TRBV7-6	CASSSSTSSNSYEQYF
many	TRBJ2-7	TRBV6-2/TRBV6-3	CASNRPGRLQYEQYF
many	TRBJ2-6	TRBV7-2	CASSLVRGRTGANVLTF
NA	TRBJ2-7	TRBV19	CASSGPGSYEQYF
many	TRBJ1-1	TRBV4-1	CASSQDLGASSAFF
few	TRBJ2-2	TRBV6-1	CASSGALRAGELFF
once	TRBJ2-3	TRBV10-3	CANSLAGGSDTQYF
many	TRBJ2-7	TRBV5-1	CASSLVAYEQYF
many	TRBJ2-5	TRBV28	CASSSLLRGRETQYF
many	TRBJ1-2	TRBV6-1	CASSTRQGTYGYTF
NA	TRBJ2-5	TRBV20-1	CSARTSDETQYF